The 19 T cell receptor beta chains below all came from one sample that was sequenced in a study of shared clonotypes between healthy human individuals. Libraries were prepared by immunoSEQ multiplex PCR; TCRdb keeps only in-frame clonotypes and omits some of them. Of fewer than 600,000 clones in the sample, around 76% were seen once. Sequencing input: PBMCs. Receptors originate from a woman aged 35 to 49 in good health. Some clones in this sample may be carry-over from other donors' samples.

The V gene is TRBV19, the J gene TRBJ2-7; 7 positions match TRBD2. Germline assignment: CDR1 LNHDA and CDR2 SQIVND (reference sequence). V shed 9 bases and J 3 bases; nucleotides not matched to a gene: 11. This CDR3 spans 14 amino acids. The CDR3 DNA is TGTGCCAGCGCCCGGGGAGCGGGGAGCTACGAGCAGTACTTC. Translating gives CASARGAGSYEQYF. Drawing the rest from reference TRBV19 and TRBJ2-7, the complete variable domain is DGGITQSPKYLFRKEGQNVTLSCEQNLNHDAMYWYRQDPGQGLRLIYYSQIVNDFQKGDIAEGYSVSREKKESFPLTVTSAQKNPTAFYLCASARGAGSYEQYFGPGTRLTVT.

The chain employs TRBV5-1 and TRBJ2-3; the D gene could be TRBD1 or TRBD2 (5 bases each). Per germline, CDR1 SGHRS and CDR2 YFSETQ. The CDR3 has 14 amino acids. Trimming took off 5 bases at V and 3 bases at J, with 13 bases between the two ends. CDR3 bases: TGCGCCAGCAGGATGGGGGTTGGTACAGATACGCAGTATTTT. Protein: CASRMGVGTDTQYF.

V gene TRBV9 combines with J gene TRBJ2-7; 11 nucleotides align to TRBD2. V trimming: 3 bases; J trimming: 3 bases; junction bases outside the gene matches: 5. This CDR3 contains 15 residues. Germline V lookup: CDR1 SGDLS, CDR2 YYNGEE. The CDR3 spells CASSAGLAEVYEQYF. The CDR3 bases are TGTGCCAGCAGCGCGGGACTAGCGGAAGTCTACGAGCAGTACTTC.

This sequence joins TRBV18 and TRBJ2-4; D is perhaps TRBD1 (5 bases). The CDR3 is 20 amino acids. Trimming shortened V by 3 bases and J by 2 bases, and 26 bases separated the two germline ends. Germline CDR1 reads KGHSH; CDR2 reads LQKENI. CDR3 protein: CASSPPIVIVGRETKNIQYF. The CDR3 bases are TGTGCCAGCTCACCGCCCATCGTAATCGTGGGGCGCGAGACCAAAAACATTCAGTACTTC.

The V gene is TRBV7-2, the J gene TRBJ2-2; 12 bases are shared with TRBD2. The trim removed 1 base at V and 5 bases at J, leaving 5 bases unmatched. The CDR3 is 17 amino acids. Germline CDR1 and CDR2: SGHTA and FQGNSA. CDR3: CASSLEPSGRVTGELFF. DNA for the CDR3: TGTGCCAGCAGCTTAGAGCCTAGCGGGAGGGTGACCGGGGAGCTGTTTTTT.

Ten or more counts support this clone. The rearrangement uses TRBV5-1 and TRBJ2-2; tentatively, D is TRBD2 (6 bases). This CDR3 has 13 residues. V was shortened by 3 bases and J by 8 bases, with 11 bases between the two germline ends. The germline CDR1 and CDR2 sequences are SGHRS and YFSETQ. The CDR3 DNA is TGCGCCAGCAGCTCCCTAGCGTTAGGGGAGCTGTTTTTT. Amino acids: CASSSLALGELFF.

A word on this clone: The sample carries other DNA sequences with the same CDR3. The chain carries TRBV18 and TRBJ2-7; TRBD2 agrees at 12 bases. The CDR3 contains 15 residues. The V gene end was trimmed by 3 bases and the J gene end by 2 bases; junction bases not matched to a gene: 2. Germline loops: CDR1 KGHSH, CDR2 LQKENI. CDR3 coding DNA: TGTGCCAGCTCACCTCGACTAGCGGGAGCCTACGAGCAGTACTTC. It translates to CASSPRLAGAYEQYF.

CDR3: CASSLGVPPSAGELFF. The CDR3 DNA sequence: TGTGCCAGCAGCTTAGGGGTCCCCCCCTCCGCCGGGGAGCTGTTTTTT. The V and J genes are TRBV7-9 and TRBJ2-2; D not certain. The CDR3 runs 16 residues. Trimming removed 1 base at V and 6 bases at J, with 15 bases between. The germline V gene encodes CDR1 SEHNR and CDR2 FQNEAQ (reference sequence). Filled out from reference TRBV7-9 and TRBJ2-2, the complete variable domain reads DTGVSQNPRHKITKRGQNVTFRCDPISEHNRLYWYRQTLGQGPEFLTYFQNEAQLEKSRLLSDRFSAERPKGSFSTLEIQRTEQGDSAMYLCASSLGVPPSAGELFFGEGSRLTVL.

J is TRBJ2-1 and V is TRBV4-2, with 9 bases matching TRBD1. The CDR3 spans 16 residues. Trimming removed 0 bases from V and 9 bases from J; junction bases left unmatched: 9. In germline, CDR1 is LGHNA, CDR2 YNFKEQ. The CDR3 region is CASSQDLQGASGEQFF. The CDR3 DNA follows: TGTGCCAGCAGCCAAGATCTACAGGGGGCGTCAGGTGAGCAGTTCTTC.

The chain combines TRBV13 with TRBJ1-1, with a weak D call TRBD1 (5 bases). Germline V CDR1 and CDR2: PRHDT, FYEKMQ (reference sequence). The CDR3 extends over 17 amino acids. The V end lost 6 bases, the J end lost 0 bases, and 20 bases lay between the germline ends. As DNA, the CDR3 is TGTGCCAGCAGTCCCGCAGGGCTGGTGGGTCTGAACACTGAAGCTTTCTTT. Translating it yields CASSPAGLVGLNTEAFF.

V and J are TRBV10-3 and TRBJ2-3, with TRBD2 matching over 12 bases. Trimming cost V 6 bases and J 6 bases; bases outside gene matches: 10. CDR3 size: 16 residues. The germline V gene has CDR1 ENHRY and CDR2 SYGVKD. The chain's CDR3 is CAIRGPGLAGSDTQYF. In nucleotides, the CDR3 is TGTGCCATCAGAGGCCCGGGACTAGCGGGTTCGGATACGCAGTATTTT.

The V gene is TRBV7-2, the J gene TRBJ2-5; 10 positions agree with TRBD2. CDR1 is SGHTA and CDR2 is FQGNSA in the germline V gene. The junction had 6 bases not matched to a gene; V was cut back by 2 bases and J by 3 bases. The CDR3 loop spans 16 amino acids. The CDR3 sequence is CASSLPQLAGKETQYF. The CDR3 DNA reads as TGTGCCAGCAGCTTACCCCAACTAGCGGGAAAAGAGACCCAGTACTTC.

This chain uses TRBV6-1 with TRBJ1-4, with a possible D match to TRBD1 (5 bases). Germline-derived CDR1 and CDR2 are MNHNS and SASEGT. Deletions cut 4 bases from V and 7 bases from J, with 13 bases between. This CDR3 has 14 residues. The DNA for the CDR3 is TGTGCCAGCAGTGTCCTCCTAACAGGTGAAAAACTGTTTTTT. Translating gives CASSVLLTGEKLFF.

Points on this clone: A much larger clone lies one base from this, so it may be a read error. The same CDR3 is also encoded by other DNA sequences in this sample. CDR3 region: CAVRQGKDTEAFF. The CDR3 region has the DNA TGTGCCGTAAGACAGGGGAAGGACACTGAAGCGTTCTTT. This chain joins TRBV6-1 and TRBJ1-1, with 8 bases matching TRBD1. CDR1 and CDR2 from the germline V gene are MNHNS and SASEGT. The length of the CDR3 is 13 residues.

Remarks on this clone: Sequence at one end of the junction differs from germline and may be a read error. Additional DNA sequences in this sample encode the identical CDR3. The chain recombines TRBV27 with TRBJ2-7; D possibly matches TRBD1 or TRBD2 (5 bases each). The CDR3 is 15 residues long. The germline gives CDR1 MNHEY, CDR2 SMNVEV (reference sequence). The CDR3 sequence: CASSQTWGTLEEQYF. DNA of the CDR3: TGTGCCAGCAGTCAGACTTGGGGGACCCTCGAAGAGCAATACTTC.

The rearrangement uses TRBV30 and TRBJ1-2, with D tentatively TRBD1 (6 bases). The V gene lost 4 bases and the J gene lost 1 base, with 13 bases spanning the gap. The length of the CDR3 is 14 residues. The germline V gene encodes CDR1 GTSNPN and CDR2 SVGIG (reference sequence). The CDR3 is CAWTGTGSNYGYTF. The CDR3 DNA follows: TGTGCCTGGACTGGAACAGGGAGTAACTATGGCTACACCTTC.

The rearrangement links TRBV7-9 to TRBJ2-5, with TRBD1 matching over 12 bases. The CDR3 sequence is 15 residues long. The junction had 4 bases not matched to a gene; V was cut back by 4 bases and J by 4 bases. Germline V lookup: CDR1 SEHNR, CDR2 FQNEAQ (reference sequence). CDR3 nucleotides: TGTGCCAGCAGCTGGGGACAGGGGGCGTCAGAGACCCAGTACTTC. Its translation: CASSWGQGASETQYF.

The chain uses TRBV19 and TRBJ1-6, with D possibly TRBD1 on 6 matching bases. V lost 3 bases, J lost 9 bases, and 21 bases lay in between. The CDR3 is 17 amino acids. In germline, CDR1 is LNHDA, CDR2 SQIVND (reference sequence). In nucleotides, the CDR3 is TGTGCCAGTAGTATCGGGCTTGGACAGTCCACCGGTTCACCCCTCCACTTT. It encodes CASSIGLGQSTGSPLHF.

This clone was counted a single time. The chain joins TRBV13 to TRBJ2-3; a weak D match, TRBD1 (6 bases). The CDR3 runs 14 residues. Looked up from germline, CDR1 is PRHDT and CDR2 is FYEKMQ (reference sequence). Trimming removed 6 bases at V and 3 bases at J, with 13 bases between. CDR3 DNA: TGTGCCAGCAGTTTTGGGGGCTATACAGATACGCAGTATTTT. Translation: CASSFGGYTDTQYF.